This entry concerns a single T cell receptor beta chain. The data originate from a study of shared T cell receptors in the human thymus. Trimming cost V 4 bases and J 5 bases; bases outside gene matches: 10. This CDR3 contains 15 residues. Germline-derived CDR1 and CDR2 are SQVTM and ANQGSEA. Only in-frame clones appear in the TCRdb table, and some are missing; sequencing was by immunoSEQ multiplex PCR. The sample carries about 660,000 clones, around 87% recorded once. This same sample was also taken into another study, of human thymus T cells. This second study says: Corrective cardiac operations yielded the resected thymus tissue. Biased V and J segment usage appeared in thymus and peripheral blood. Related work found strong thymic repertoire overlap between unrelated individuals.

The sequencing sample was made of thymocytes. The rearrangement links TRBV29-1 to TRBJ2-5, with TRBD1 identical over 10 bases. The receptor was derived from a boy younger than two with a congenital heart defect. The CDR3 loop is CSVGTGTGDFETQYF. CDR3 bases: TGCAGCGTTGGGACGGGGACAGGGGACTTCGAGACCCAGTACTTC.